The present T cell receptor (beta chain) was sequenced within a study of CD8 T cells in Susac syndrome. The length of the CDR3 is 13 residues. Germline CDR1 and CDR2: SGHRS and YFSETQ. V lost 1 base and J lost 4, with 6 bases in between. Random hexamers primed reverse transcription of roughly 0.5 to 1 ug RNA. TCRdb reprocessed the immunoSEQ multiplex PCR reads with MiXCR, giving one entry per CDR3 protein. The data contain about 170,000 distinct CDR3 sequences, around 93% of them singletons. CD8+ and CD4+ T cells circulating in blood were sequenced for TCR beta. This clonotype turned up a few times. The sequenced material came from CD4+ T cells from PBMCs. The chain links TRBV5-1 to TRBJ1-5; D remains ambiguous. The origin of this receptor is a human donor with multiple sclerosis. CDR3 bases: TGCGCCAGCAGCTTGAGTAGTAATCAGCCCCAGCATTTT. It is translated as CASSLSSNQPQHF.